Presented here are 25 T cell receptor beta chains from one specimen sequenced in a study of neurological immune-mediated disorders. TCRdb used MiXCR to reprocess the 5' RACE reads, holding one entry per CDR3 protein. This sample has some 49,000 distinct CDR3 sequences, with 10% found just once. As for time point: longitudinal time-point 1 (baseline). Source material: PBMCs. The receptors shown here come from a woman aged 40 to 50 in good health.

This clonotype is medium-sized within its sample. The chain joins TRBV12-3 or TRBV12-4 to TRBJ1-2; D possibly corresponds to TRBD1 (6 bases). The ends were cut back, 6 bases at V and 14 bases at J, with 22 bases in the middle. The CDR3 is made up of 13 amino acids. Written as DNA, the CDR3 is TGTGCCAGCAGACCAGAAGGACAGTCATCGTCAACCTTC. It is translated as CASRPEGQSSSTF.

This clonotype was observed many times. V usage is TRBV7-9 and J usage is TRBJ2-7; D might be TRBD1 or TRBD2, each matching 5 bases. The germline V gene encodes CDR1 SEHNR and CDR2 FQNEAQ (reference sequence). The V and J ends lost 4 bases and 0 bases respectively, with 16 bases between them. The CDR3 totals 16 residues. The DNA for the CDR3 is TGTGCCAGCAGCTCCCCCTGGGACCGGAGCTCCTACGAGCAGTACTTC. Amino acid sequence: CASSSPWDRSSYEQYF.

This clonotype was recorded at least ten times. The CDR3 region has the DNA TGCAGTGCTATTCGGACAGAACCCTACGAGCAGTACTTC. Translating gives CSAIRTEPYEQYF. V gene TRBV20-1 combines with J gene TRBJ2-7; tentative D call: TRBD1 (6 bases). V was cut by 4 bases and J by 2 bases, with 12 bases left in between. Germline assignment: CDR1 DFQATT and CDR2 SNEGSKA (reference sequence). CDR3 length equals 13 residues.

In this sample, this clonotype turned up many times. The V and J genes are TRBV20-1 and TRBJ2-7, with D maybe TRBD1 (6 bases). Looked up from germline, CDR1 is DFQATT and CDR2 is SNEGSKA (reference sequence). The CDR3 loop spans 14 amino acids. Trimming took off 4 bases at V and 2 bases at J, with 15 bases between the two ends. The CDR3 spells CSATTDRSAYEQYF. The CDR3 DNA is TGCAGTGCTACTACAGACAGGTCAGCCTACGAGCAGTACTTC.

In its sample, this clonotype was seen many times. The V gene is TRBV20-1, the J gene TRBJ2-7; weak D call: TRBD2 (6 bases). V lost 6 bases and J 1 base, leaving 19 bases between the germline ends. The CDR3 sequence is 15 residues long. Germline CDR1 is DFQATT and CDR2 is SNEGSKA (reference sequence). The CDR3 region has the DNA TGCAGTGCCACGGATCCCGCGCGGGGTTCCTACGAGCAGTACTTC. Its protein is CSATDPARGSYEQYF.

The sample holds many counts of this clonotype. The J gene is TRBJ1-3, the V gene TRBV4-3, with D possibly being TRBD1 (5 bases). Per the germline V gene, CDR1 is LGHNA and CDR2 is YSLEER. V was trimmed by 4 bases and J by 2 bases, leaving 21 bases between them. This CDR3 region has 18 residues. This chain's CDR3 is CASSPRVGAGFAGNTIYF. The DNA of the CDR3 is TGCGCCAGCAGCCCGAGGGTCGGGGCGGGGTTTGCTGGAAACACCATATATTTT.

This clonotype was counted ten times or more. The chain carries TRBV5-1 and TRBJ1-2; the match to TRBD1 covers 9 bases. The CDR3 extends over 14 amino acids. Losses at the gene ends were 4 bases for V and 4 bases for J; bases not matched to a gene: 5. Germline assignment: CDR1 SGHRS and CDR2 YFSETQ. CDR3 bases: TGCGCCAGCAGCCCGGGACAGGGTATCTATGGCTACACCTTC. It codes for CASSPGQGIYGYTF.

This clonotype appeared a single time. At one boundary the junction diverges from the germline segment, which might be a read error. The chain joins TRBV4-1 to TRBJ2-5; 8 positions agree with TRBD2. CDR3 length: 17 residues. Germline-derived CDR1 and CDR2 are MGHRA and YSYEKL. In nucleotides, the CDR3 is TGTGCCAGCAGCCAAGTGGCCCAGAAGCGGGGGTGGAAGACCCAGTACTTC. Translation: CASSQVAQKRGWKTQYF.

This clonotype was seen many times. CDR3 sequence reads: CASSQGVRAQGGEKLFF. The CDR3 nucleotides are TGCGCCAGCAGCCAAGGGGTTCGGGCGCAGGGCGGCGAAAAACTGTTTTTT. This sequence joins TRBV4-3 and TRBJ1-4; D possibly corresponds to TRBD1 (5 bases). The CDR3 contains 17 residues. The V end lost 1 base, the J end lost 8 bases, and 20 bases lay between the germline ends. The V gene's germline CDR1 is LGHNA and CDR2 YSLEER.

This clonotype was picked up many times. V is TRBV7-3 and J is TRBJ2-3; D possibly corresponds to TRBD2 (7 bases). CDR1 SGHTA and CDR2 FQGTGA come from the germline V gene. CDR3 size: 16 residues. V lost 5 bases and J 3 bases, leaving 18 bases between the germline ends. The chain's CDR3 is CASSRNHRGATDTQYF. CDR3 nucleotide sequence: TGTGCCAGCAGCCGAAATCATCGGGGGGCAACAGATACGCAGTATTTT.

This clonotype was counted many times. V usage is TRBV10-3 and J usage is TRBJ2-5; D may be TRBD1 or TRBD2 (5 bases each). The length of the CDR3 is 14 residues. CDR1 is ENHRY, CDR2 SYGVKD, per germline. The germline V and J ends were trimmed by 0 bases and 5 bases, with 10 bases remaining between them. The CDR3 DNA reads as TGTGCCATCAGTGAGTCGGGGGTTTTCGAGACCCAGTACTTC. As protein: CAISESGVFETQYF.

The table lists this clonotype with many counts. This sequence joins TRBV3-1 and TRBJ2-1; 7 bases fit TRBD2. This CDR3 contains 18 residues. J lost 5 bases, V lost 2 bases, and 15 bases had no gene match. In germline, CDR1 is LGHDT, CDR2 YNNKEL (reference sequence). CDR3 sequence (DNA): TGTGCCAGCAGCCAATTCGGTCTAGCGGAGTCGCCGGACAATGAGCAGTTCTTC. This translates into CASSQFGLAESPDNEQFF.

This clonotype was found many times. The chain combines TRBV4-1 with TRBJ1-2; weak D call: TRBD1 (5 bases). Per the germline V gene, CDR1 is MGHRA and CDR2 is YSYEKL. Trimming stripped 4 bases from V and 1 base from J, with 13 bases between. CDR3 length equals 15 residues. CDR3 loop: CASSPVGGVNYGYTF. The DNA for the CDR3 is TGCGCCAGCAGCCCTGTTGGAGGGGTTAACTATGGCTACACCTTC.

The chain uses TRBV7-7 and TRBJ1-3; 10 bases are a match to TRBD1. V lost 5 bases to trimming and J lost 11 bases; unmatched junction nucleotides: 9. The CDR3 spans 14 residues. The germline V gene encodes CDR1 SSHAT and CDR2 FNYEAQ (reference sequence). CDR3 nucleotide sequence: TGTGCCAGCAGCCCCGGACAGGGGGTCCGGTCCATATATTTT. It encodes CASSPGQGVRSIYF.

This clonotype is medium-sized (0.01 to 0.1%) by share. V usage is TRBV5-1 and J usage is TRBJ2-1; 7 positions agree with TRBD1. Trimming took 3 bases from V and 5 from J; bases not matched to a gene: 11. The CDR3 totals 16 residues. Germline lookup yields CDR1 SGHRS and CDR2 YFSETQ. DNA of the CDR3: TGCGCCAGCAGCTCTACTACAGGGGTCTCAGACAATGAGCAGTTCTTC. Translating it yields CASSSTTGVSDNEQFF.

This clonotype came up many times. The chain's CDR3 is CASSMGTSGYSSYEQYF. The CDR3 DNA reads as TGCGCCAGCAGCATGGGGACTAGCGGGTATAGCTCCTACGAGCAGTACTTC. The rearrangement joins TRBV5-1 to TRBJ2-7, with 12 bases fitting TRBD2. V gave up 4 bases and J gave up 0 bases; unmatched junction bases: 8. This CDR3 contains 17 residues. Germline CDR1 reads SGHRS; CDR2 reads YFSETQ.

J is TRBJ2-1 and V is TRBV4-1; 8 nucleotides align to TRBD2. Trimming removed 9 bases from V and 15 bases from J; junction bases left unmatched: 25. This CDR3 has 16 residues. Germline lookup yields CDR1 MGHRA and CDR2 YSYEKL. CDR3 sequence reads: CASSKEALGWRGARFF. As DNA, the CDR3 is TGCGCCAGTAGCAAAGAGGCCCTAGGGTGGCGGGGGGCTAGGTTCTTC.

This clonotype was counted many times. The V and J genes are TRBV20-1 and TRBJ2-7; tentative D call: TRBD2 (5 bases). This CDR3 has 12 amino acids. V dropped 7 bases and J dropped 6 bases, with 16 bases sitting between them. Germline lookup yields CDR1 DFQATT and CDR2 SNEGSKA (reference sequence). CDR3 DNA sequence: TGCAGTGTTCGGGGTCAGTTAAGCGAGCAGTACTTC. Its protein product is CSVRGQLSEQYF.

This clonotype was picked up many times. The CDR3 sequence is CASSDLNSGNTIYF. CDR3 sequence (DNA): TGTGCCAGCTCGGACCTGAACTCTGGAAACACCATATATTTT. The chain recombines TRBV18 with TRBJ1-3, with D unresolved. Trimming left V 6 bases short and J 0 bases short, with 9 bases between. Germline CDR1 KGHSH, CDR2 LQKENI. The CDR3 covers 14 residues. The full variable domain, its missing parts supplied by reference TRBV18 and TRBJ1-3, is NAGVMQNPRHLVRRRGQEARLRCSPMKGHSHVYWYRQLPEEGLKFMVYLQKENIIDESGMPKERFSAEFPKEGPSILRIQQVVRGDSAAYFCASSDLNSGNTIYFGEGSWLTVV.

At least ten counts were recorded for this clonotype. V usage is TRBV7-2 and J usage is TRBJ2-1, with 9 bases lining up with TRBD2. Germline assignment: CDR1 SGHTA and CDR2 FQGNSA. The CDR3 totals 15 residues. After removal of 2 bases from V and 5 bases from J, the junction contained 4 bases not matched to a gene. CDR3 sequence (DNA): TGTGCCAGCAGCTTAATAGGGACTAGCAACAATGAGCAGTTCTTC. Residues: CASSLIGTSNNEQFF.

This chain connects TRBV5-1 to TRBJ1-5, with D uncertain. Trimming cost V 4 bases and J 5 bases, with 10 bases left between them. The CDR3 is 13 residues long. CDR1 is SGHRS, CDR2 YFSETQ, per germline. Written as DNA, the CDR3 is TGCGCCAGCAGCCCCGGGCCAGATCAGCCCCAGCATTTT. This gives the protein CASSPGPDQPQHF.

This clonotype was seen ten or more times. The chain has TRBV7-3 and TRBJ2-2, with D perhaps TRBD2 (5 bases). V was pared by 3 bases and J by 4 bases, with 9 bases between. CDR1 and CDR2 from the germline V gene are SGHTA and FQGTGA. The CDR3 runs to 14 residues. In nucleotides, the CDR3 is TGTGCCAGCAGCTTCTCAGCGGTCACCGGGGAGCTGTTTTTT. Encoded protein: CASSFSAVTGELFF.

There are many counts of this clonotype. The V and J genes are TRBV4-3 and TRBJ2-2, with no clear D. V dropped 1 base and J dropped 8 bases, with 14 bases sitting between them. Germline V gives CDR1 LGHNA, CDR2 YSLEER. The CDR3 spans 15 residues. CDR3 sequence: CASSQVGSVPGELFF. For the CDR3, the DNA is TGCGCCAGCAGCCAAGTTGGGTCTGTTCCAGGGGAGCTGTTTTTT.

Many counts were recorded for this clonotype. The V call is TRBV7-8, the J call TRBJ2-5, with D possibly TRBD2 on 6 matching bases. The V end lost 4 bases, the J end lost 2 bases, and 8 bases lay between the germline ends. There are 13 residues in the CDR3. CDR1 is SGHVS and CDR2 is FQNEAQ in the germline V gene. Written as DNA, the CDR3 is TGTGCCAGCAGCTCGGGACTGCAAGAGACCCAGTACTTC. This sequence encodes CASSSGLQETQYF.

This clonotype was observed at least ten times. The chain combines TRBV6-5 with TRBJ1-1; the D gene is possibly TRBD1 (5 bases). Looked up from germline, CDR1 is MNHEY and CDR2 is SVGAGI. The ends were cut back, 2 bases at V and 3 bases at J, with 13 bases in the middle. The CDR3 is made up of 15 amino acids. CDR3 protein: CASSYPRDGYTEAFF. Written as DNA, the CDR3 is TGTGCCAGCAGTTACCCCCGGGACGGGTACACTGAAGCTTTCTTT.